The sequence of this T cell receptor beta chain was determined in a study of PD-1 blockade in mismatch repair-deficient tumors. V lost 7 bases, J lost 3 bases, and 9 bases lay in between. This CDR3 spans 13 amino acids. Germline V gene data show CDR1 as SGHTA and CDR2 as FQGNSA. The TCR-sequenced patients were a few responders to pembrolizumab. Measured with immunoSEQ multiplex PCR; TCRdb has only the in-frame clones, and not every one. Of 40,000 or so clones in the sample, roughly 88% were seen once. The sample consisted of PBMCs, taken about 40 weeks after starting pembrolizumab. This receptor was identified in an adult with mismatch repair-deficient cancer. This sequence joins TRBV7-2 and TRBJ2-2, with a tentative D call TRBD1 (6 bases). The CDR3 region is CASTTGYTGELFF. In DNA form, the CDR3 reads TGTGCCAGCACCACAGGGTACACCGGGGAGCTGTTTTTT.